This T cell receptor beta chain was identified in a study of blood T cell repertoires in COVID-19. Overall study context: Whether acute or convalescent, the COVID-19 samples came from the United States, Italy and Spain.

Cohorts were determined from participant-reported clinical history. The protocol was immunoSEQ multiplex PCR, while the TCRdb copy is restricted to in-frame clones and leaves out a portion. The sample lists 150,000 to 200,000 clones, 80% to 90% occurring once. The sequence was collected from a woman under 30 who had recovered from COVID-19. Sequencing used PBMCs or T cells enriched from blood (not recorded which).

CDR3 in DNA: TGTGCCAGCAGTGAGGCAACTAATGAAAAACTGTTTTTT. Its translation is CASSEATNEKLFF. The J gene is TRBJ1-4, the V gene TRBV28, with D hard to call. The CDR3 totals 13 residues. V was clipped by 5 bases and J by 0 bases, with 4 bases between them. Germline V CDR1 and CDR2: MDHEN, SYDVKM.